Here is one T cell receptor (beta chain) with its context. What it binds is not known. These data belong to a study of CD8+ T cells in alopecia areata. Study-wide findings and caveats: TCR sharing was clearer in mice than between patients, perhaps partly owing to patient HLA diversity.

Trimming removed 6 bases from V and 0 bases from J; junction bases left unmatched: 8. Germline V gene lookup returns CDR1 SQVTM and CDR2 ANQGSEA. The CDR3 is 16 amino acids. The authors extracted RNA and reverse transcribed it into cDNA as the sequencing template. Sequencing used immunoSEQ multiplex PCR; TCRdb keeps in-frame clones, though not all of them. The sample carries 90,000 to 100,000 clones, roughly 47% recorded once. Sorted out of PBMCs were CD4+ T cells and CD8+ T cells. The sample consisted of CD4+ T cells sorted from blood. The sequence derives from a human donor with alopecia areata. The gene calls are TRBV29-1 and TRBJ2-2, with 9 bases matching TRBD2. CDR3 protein: CSVGSTSGTNTGELFF. CDR3 DNA sequence: TGCAGCGTAGGCTCGACTAGCGGAACGAACACCGGGGAGCTGTTTTTT.